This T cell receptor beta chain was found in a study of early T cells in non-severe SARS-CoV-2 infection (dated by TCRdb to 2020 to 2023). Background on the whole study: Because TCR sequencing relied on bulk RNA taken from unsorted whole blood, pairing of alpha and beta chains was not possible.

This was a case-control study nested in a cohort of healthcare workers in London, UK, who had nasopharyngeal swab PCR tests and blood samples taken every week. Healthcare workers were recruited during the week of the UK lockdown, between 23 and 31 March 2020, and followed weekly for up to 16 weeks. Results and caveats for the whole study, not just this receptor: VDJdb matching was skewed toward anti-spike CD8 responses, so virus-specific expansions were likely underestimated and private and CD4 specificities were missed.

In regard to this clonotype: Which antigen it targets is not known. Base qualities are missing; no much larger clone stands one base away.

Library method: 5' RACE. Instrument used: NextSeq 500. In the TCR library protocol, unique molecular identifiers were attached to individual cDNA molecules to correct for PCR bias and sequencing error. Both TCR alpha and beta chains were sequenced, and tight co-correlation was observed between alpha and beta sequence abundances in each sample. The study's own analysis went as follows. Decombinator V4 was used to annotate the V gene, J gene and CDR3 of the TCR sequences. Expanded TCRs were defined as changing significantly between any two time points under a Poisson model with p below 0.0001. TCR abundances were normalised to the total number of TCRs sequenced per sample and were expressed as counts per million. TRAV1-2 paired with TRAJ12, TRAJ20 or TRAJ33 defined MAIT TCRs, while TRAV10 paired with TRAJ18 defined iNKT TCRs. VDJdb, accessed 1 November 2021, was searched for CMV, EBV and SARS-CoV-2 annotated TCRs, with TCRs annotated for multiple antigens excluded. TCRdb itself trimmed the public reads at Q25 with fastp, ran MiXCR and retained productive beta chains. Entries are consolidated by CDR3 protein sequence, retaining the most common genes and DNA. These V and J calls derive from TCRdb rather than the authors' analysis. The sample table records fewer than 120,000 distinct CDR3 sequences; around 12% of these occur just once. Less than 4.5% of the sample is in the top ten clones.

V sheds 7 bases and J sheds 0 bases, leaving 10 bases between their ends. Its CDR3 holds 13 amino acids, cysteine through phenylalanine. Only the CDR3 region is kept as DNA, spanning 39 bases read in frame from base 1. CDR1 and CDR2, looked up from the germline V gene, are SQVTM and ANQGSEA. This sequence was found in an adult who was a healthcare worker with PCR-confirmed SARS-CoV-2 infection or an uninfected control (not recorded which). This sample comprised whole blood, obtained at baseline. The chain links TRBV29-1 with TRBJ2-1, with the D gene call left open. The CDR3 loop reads CSAPGSSYNEQFF. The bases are TGCAGCGCCCCAGGTAGCTCCTACAATGAGCAGTTCTTC.